This T cell receptor beta chain comes out of a study of blood T cell repertoires in COVID-19. Sequenced by immunoSEQ multiplex PCR; TCRdb stores in-frame clones only, minus some. The sample has 150,000 or so clones, roughly four fifths seen once. The source is a woman older than 75 with acute or convalescent COVID-19. Sequencing was performed on peripheral blood.

The CDR3 sequence is CASSSPGGSYNSPLHF. In nucleotides, the CDR3 is TGTGCCAGCAGTTCCCCGGGGGGCTCCTATAATTCACCCCTCCACTTT. The J gene is TRBJ1-6, the V gene TRBV28; TRBD1 might be the D (5 bases). The germline V gene has CDR1 MDHEN and CDR2 SYDVKM. CDR3 size: 16 residues. V lost 4 bases and J lost 0, with 10 bases in between.